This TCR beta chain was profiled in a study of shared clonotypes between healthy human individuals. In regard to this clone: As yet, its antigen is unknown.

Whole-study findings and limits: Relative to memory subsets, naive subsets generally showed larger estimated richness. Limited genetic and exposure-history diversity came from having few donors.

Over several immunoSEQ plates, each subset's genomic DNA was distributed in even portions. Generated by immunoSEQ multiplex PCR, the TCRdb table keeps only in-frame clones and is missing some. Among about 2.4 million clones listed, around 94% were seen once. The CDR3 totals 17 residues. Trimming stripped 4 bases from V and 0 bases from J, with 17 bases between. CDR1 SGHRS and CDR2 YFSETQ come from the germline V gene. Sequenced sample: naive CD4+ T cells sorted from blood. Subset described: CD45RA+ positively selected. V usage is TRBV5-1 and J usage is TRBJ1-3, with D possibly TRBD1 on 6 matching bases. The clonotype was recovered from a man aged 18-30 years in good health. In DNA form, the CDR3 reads TGCGCCAGCAGCCCTTCGCCAGGGGTTGCCTCTGGAAACACCATATATTTT. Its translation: CASSPSPGVASGNTIYF.